This T cell receptor beta chain was obtained from a study of identical twins. Findings of the study overall: Recombination models fit unrelated individuals' TCR alpha sharing but underestimated twins'. Sharing of beta out-of-frame sequences by twins showed a weaker excess.

V lost 1 base and J lost 1, with 15 bases in between. Germline V lookup: CDR1 DFQATT, CDR2 SNEGSKA (reference sequence). This CDR3 comprises 16 residues. There are a few counts of this clonotype. The antigen is unknown. A single record per CDR3 protein comes from TCRdb applying MiXCR to the 5' RACE reads. Among around 500,000 distinct CDR3 sequences, 14% were seen once, and the ten largest hold around 0.57%. The sample was also reused in another study, on yellow fever vaccine responses in identical twins.

This chain uses TRBV20-1 with TRBJ2-3, with D possibly matching TRBD2 (5 bases). Sequencing was done on a sample of CD4+ T cells sorted from blood. The TCR was taken from a woman aged 18 to 35 in good health. DNA of the CDR3: TGCAGTGCTAGAGGCCCCACCGGGAAAGGCACAGATACGCAGTATTTT. Translated: CSARGPTGKGTDTQYF.